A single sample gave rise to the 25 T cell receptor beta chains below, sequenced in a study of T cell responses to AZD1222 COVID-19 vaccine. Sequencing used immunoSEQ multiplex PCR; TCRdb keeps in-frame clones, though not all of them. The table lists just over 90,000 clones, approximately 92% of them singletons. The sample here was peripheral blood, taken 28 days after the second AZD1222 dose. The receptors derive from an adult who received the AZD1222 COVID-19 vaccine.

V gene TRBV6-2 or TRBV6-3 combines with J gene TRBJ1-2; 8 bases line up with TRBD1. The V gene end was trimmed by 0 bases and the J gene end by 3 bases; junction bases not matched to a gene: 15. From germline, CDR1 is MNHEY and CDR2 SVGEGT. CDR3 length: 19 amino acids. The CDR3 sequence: CASSYSKGKDRAFDYGYTF. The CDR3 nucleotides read TGTGCCAGCAGTTACTCGAAGGGAAAGGACAGGGCCTTTGACTATGGCTACACCTTC.

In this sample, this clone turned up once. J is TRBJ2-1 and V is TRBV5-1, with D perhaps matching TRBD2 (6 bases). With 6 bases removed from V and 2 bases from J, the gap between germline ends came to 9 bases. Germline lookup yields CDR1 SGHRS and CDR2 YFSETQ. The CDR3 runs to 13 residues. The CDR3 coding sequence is TGCGCCAGCATAGGCGGGACCTACAATGAGCAGTTCTTC. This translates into CASIGGTYNEQFF. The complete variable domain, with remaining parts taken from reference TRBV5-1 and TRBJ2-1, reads KAGVTQTPRYLIKTRGQQVTLSCSPISGHRSVSWYQQTPGQGLQFLFEYFSETQRNKGNFPGRFSGRQFSNSRSEMNVSTLELGDSALYLCASIGGTYNEQFFGPGTRLTVL.

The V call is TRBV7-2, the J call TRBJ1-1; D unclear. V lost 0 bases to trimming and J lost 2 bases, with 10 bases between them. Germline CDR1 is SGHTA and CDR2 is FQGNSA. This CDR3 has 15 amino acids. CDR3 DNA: TGTGCCAGCAGCTTAGCCGGGATTATAAACACTGAAGCTTTCTTT. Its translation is CASSLAGIINTEAFF.

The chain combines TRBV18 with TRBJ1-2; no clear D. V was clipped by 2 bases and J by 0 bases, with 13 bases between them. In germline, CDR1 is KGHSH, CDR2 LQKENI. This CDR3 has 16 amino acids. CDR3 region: CASSPNAGVTNYGYTF. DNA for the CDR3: TGTGCCAGCTCACCAAATGCAGGCGTCACTAACTATGGCTACACCTTC.

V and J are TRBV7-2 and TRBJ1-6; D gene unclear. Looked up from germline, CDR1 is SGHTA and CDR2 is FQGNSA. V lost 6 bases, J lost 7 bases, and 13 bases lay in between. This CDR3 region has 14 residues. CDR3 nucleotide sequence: TGTGCCAGCAGGGCACCTGAGTCAAATTCACCCCTCCACTTT. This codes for CASRAPESNSPLHF.

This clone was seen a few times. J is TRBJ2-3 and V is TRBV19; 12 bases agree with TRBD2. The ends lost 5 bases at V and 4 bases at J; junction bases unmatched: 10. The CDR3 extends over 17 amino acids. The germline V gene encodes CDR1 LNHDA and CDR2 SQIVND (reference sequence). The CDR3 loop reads CASSPLAGGPISDTQYF. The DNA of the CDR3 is TGTGCCAGTAGTCCCCTAGCGGGAGGGCCGATTTCAGATACGCAGTATTTT.

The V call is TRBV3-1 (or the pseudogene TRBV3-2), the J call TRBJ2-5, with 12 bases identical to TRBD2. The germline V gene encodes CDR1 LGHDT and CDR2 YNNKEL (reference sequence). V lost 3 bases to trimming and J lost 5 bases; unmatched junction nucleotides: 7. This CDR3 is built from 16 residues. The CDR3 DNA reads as TGTGCCAGCAGCCACATGACTAGCGGGAGTTGGGAGACCCAGTACTTC. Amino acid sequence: CASSHMTSGSWETQYF.

The CDR3 is CASTRDFQETQYF. The CDR3 nucleotides read TGTGCCAGCACCCGGGACTTCCAAGAGACCCAGTACTTC. The genes are TRBV12-3 or TRBV12-4 and TRBJ2-5; D possibly corresponds to TRBD2 (6 bases). Between the trimmed V and J ends, which lost 7 bases and 1 base, there was a span of 10 bases. This CDR3 contains 13 residues.

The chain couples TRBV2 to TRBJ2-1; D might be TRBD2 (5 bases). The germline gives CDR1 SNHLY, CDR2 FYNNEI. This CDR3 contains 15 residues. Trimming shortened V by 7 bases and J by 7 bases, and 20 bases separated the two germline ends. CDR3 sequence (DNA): TGTGCCAGCATCGAGTTTGCGGGTGGTGGTAATGAGCAGTTCTTC. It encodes CASIEFAGGGNEQFF.

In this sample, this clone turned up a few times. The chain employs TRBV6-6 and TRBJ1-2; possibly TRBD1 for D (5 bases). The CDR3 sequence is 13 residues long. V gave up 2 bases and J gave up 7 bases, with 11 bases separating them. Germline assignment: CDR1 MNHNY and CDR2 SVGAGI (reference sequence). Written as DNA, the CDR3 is TGTGCCAGCAGTTACGGTTGGGGGTCTGGCTACACCTTC. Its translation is CASSYGWGSGYTF.

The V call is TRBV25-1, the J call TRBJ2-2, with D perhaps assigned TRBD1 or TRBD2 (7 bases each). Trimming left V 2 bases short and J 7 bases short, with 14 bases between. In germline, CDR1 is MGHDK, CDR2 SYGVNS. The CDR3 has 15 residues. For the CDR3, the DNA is TGTGCCAGCAGTGAAGCTGGGAGGGACAGCGGGGAGCTGTTTTTT. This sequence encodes CASSEAGRDSGELFF.

The CDR3 loop is CASSEVPGQLGYF. The CDR3 nucleotides read TGTGCCAGCAGTGAAGTGCCTGGACAGTTGGGCTACTTC. This rearrangement joins TRBV6-1 to TRBJ2-5, with D perhaps matching TRBD1 (6 bases). This CDR3 is 13 amino acids long. V lost 1 base and J 14 bases, leaving 17 bases between the germline ends. Germline assignment: CDR1 MNHNS and CDR2 SASEGT.

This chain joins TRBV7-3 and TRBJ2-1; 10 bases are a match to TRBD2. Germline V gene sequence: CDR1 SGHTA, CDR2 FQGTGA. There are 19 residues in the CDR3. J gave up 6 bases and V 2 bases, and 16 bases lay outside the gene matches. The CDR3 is CASSLYPLRGKRGGNEQFF. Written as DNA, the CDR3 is TGTGCCAGCAGCTTATACCCTCTTCGGGGGAAGCGGGGGGGCAATGAGCAGTTCTTC. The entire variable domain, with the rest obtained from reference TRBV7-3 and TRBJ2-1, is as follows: GAGVSQTPSNKVTEKGKYVELRCDPISGHTALYWYRQSLGQGPEFLIYFQGTGAADDSGLPNDRFFAVRPEGSVSTLKIQRTERGDSAVYLCASSLYPLRGKRGGNEQFFGPGTRLTVL.

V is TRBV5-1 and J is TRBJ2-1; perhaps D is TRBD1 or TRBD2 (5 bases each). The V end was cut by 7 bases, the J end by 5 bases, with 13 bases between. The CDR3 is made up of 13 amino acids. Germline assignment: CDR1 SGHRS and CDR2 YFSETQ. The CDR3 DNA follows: TGCGCCAGCCGAGGGGAGCTACACAATGAGCAGTTCTTC. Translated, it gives CASRGELHNEQFF.

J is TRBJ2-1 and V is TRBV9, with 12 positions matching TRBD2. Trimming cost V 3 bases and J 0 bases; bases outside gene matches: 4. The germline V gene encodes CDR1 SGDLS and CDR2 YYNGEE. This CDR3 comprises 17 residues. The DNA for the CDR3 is TGTGCCAGCAGCGGTTGGACTAGCGGGAACTCCTACAATGAGCAGTTCTTC. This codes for CASSGWTSGNSYNEQFF.

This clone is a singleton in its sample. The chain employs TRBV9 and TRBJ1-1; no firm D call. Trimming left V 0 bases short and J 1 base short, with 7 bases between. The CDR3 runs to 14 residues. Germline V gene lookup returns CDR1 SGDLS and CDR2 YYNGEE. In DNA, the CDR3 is TGTGCCAGCAGCGTAGGGGTAGAGAACACTGAAGCTTTCTTT. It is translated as CASSVGVENTEAFF.

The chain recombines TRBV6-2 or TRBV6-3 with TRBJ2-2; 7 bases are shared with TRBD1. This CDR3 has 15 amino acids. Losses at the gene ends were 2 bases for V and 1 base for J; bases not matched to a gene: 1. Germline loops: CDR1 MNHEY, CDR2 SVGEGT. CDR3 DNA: TGTGCCAGCAGTTACCGACAGGGGAACACCGGGGAGCTGTTTTTT. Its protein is CASSYRQGNTGELFF.

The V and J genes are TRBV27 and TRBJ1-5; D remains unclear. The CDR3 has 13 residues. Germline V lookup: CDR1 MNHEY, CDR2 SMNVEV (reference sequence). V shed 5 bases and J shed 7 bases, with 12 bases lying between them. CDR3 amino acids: CASSARSGQPQHF. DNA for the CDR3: TGTGCCAGCAGTGCAAGGAGCGGGCAGCCCCAGCATTTT.

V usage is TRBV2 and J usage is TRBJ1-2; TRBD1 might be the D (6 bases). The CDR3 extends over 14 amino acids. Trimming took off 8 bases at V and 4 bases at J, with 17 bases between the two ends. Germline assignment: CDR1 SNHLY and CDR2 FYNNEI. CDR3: CASRRTAFIYGYTF. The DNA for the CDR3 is TGTGCCAGCCGCCGGACAGCCTTTATCTATGGCTACACCTTC.

DNA of the CDR3: TGTGCCAGCAGCCAAGATTTGCCGGGAGTAGGCCACTACGAGCAGTACTTC. Translated, it gives CASSQDLPGVGHYEQYF. The rearrangement uses TRBV14 and TRBJ2-7; perhaps TRBD2 as D (6 bases). The CDR3 length is 17 residues. Trimming pared 0 bases from V and 3 bases from J, leaving 18 bases between. CDR1 SGHDN and CDR2 FVKESK come from the germline V gene.

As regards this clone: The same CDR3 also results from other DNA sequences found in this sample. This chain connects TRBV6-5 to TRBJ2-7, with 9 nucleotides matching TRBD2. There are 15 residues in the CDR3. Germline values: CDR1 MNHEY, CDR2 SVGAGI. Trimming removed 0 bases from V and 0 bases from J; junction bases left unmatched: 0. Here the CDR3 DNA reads TGTGCCAGCAGTTACTCTAGCGGGAGCTCCTACGAGCAGTACTTC. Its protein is CASSYSSGSSYEQYF.

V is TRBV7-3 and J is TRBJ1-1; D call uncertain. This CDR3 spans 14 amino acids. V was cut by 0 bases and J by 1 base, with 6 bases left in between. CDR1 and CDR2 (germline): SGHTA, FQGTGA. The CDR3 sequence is CASSLTGQNTEAFF. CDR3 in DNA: TGTGCCAGCAGCTTAACGGGTCAGAACACTGAAGCTTTCTTT.

CDR3 residues: CASSPWTGSTDTQYF. The CDR3, as DNA: TGTGCCAGCTCACCATGGACGGGATCCACAGATACGCAGTATTTT. The rearrangement uses TRBV18 and TRBJ2-3; possible D gene TRBD2, 5 bases. There are 15 residues in the CDR3. Germline V gives CDR1 KGHSH, CDR2 LQKENI. The V and J ends lost 2 bases and 2 bases respectively, with 11 bases between them.

In DNA form, the CDR3 reads TGTGCCAGCAGCCAATTCAGACTAGGGCCACAAGAGACCCAGTACTTC. This codes for CASSQFRLGPQETQYF. The gene calls are TRBV3-1 (or the pseudogene TRBV3-2) and TRBJ2-5; possibly TRBD2 for D (6 bases). Germline CDR1 is LGHDT and CDR2 is YNNKEL (reference sequence). The CDR3 is 16 amino acids. Trimming took 2 bases from V and 2 from J, leaving 15 bases between them.

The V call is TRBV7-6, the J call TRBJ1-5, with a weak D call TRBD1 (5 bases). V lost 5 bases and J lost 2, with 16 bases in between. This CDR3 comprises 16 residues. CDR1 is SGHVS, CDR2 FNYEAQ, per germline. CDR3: CASSPALGDGNQPQHF. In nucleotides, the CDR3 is TGTGCCAGCAGCCCCGCCTTAGGGGACGGCAATCAGCCCCAGCATTTT.